Detailed here is one T cell receptor beta chain. The data are from a study of blood T cell repertoires in COVID-19. Study overall: The United States, Italy and Spain were the sources of the acute and convalescent COVID-19 samples. T cells, B-cell-depleted T cells, or PBMCs provided the cDNA or gDNA that served as material.

In the source study's methods: The authors estimated nucleated cell counts from reference gene primer amplification. Clones were read by immunoSEQ multiplex PCR, and TCRdb kept only the in-frame ones, dropping some. D and trimming were read from the DNA, whereas the V and J calls and clone size are those reported in that table. The sample has more than 80,000 clones, 82% seen once. Trimming removed 2 bases at V and 4 bases at J, with 18 bases between. The CDR3 is made up of 16 amino acids. Looked up from germline, CDR1 is SGDLS and CDR2 is YYNGEE. The chain links TRBV9 to TRBJ1-2, with D possibly matching TRBD1 (5 bases). Input material: peripheral blood. This TCR derives from a man in his fifties with active or convalescent COVID-19. The CDR3 protein is CASSVKGQGGVYGYTF. Here the CDR3 DNA reads TGTGCCAGCAGCGTGAAAGGGCAGGGTGGAGTCTATGGCTACACCTTC.